The present T cell receptor beta chain was sequenced within a study of blood T cell repertoires in COVID-19. Study context: Samples of COVID-19 (acute and convalescent) were obtained from the United States, Italy and Spain.

Original processing notes: Cell counts per sample came from amplifying reference gene primers. Measured with immunoSEQ multiplex PCR; TCRdb has only the in-frame clones, and not every one. D and trimming were read from the DNA, whereas the V and J calls and clone size are those reported in that table. This table holds about 130,000 clones, just under 85% found once. Germline values: CDR1 LNHNV, CDR2 YYDKDF (reference sequence). J gave up 14 bases and V 0 bases, and 12 bases lay outside the gene matches. The CDR3 runs to 15 residues. Recruits, aged about 18 to 90 years, lived in around 24 US areas. Cohort 3 donors were reported recovered after two negative PCRs, clearance, or symptom resolution.

The chain recombines TRBV15 with TRBJ2-1; 8 positions match TRBD1. The sequence came from a man in his forties or fifties who had recovered from COVID-19. Sequencing was done on a sample of PBMCs or T cells enriched from blood (not recorded which). CDR3 protein: CATSRDGQGGLREFF. CDR3 sequence (DNA): TGTGCCACCAGCAGAGATGGACAGGGAGGACTTAGGGAGTTCTTC.